This T cell receptor (beta chain) derives from a study of blood T cell repertoires in COVID-19 (dated by TCRdb to between 2020 and 2021). Regarding the research as a whole: Samples from collaborators originated in the United States, Italy and Spain and spanned both the acute and convalescent phases of COVID-19. Sample metadata almost always included a de-identified subject ID, COVID-19 status, age in years and sex. The repertoires were released in a freely available public database meant as a resource for research on the immune response to SARS-CoV-2. The prospective study material was composed of cDNA or gDNA derived from T cells, B-cell-depleted T cells, or PBMCs. HLA class I and class II types, where available, came from metadata supplied by the sample provider rather than from assay-based typing. The dataset comprised deeply sampled blood TCRbeta repertoires from subjects exposed to, actively infected with, or recovered from COVID-19. The samples were drawn from two sources: the first 160 participants of the ongoing ImmuneRACE study, and some 1,300 subjects contributed by 6 global collaborators. The full study reports these points: The quantity of clinical and demographic metadata differed by source and by participant and was supplied without curation.

TCRbeta CDR3 regions were amplified from genomic DNA using the immunoSEQ Assay, a bias-controlled multiplex PCR. In the source study's methods: Within the assay, amplification of reference gene primers was used to estimate how many nucleated cells each sample contained. To quantify the absolute abundance of each unique TCRbeta CDR3 rearrangement, sequence reads were collapsed and filtered. For each sample, productive Simpson clonality was calculated as the square root of Simpson's diversity index over productive rearrangements. Held by TCRdb, this immuneACCESS table contains in-frame sequences only and omits some clones. Under half of the omission traces to an unresolved V gene where checked; the cause of the rest is unknown. V and J calls and clone size are copied from that table; D and trimming were computed from the DNA. This sample lists more than 200,000 clones; 65% to 85% were detected once. The ten top clones hold approximately 4.6% of the sample.

Participants in the prospective study were aged 18 to 89 years, lived in 20 to 30 United States geographic areas, and enrolled through a virtual design. In the prospective study, cohorts were assigned on the basis of participant-reported clinical history obtained from a screening survey and a study questionnaire. Each participant in the prospective study had whole blood, serum and a nasopharyngeal or oropharyngeal swab collected by mobile phlebotomists. Participants in the prospective study had the option to provide additional blood draws and questionnaires over a roughly 2-month period. Before DNA extraction, blood samples from the prospective study were shipped at room temperature or frozen. Of note for this clone: Its antigen is currently not known. No qualities accompany the bases; no much larger clone lies one base away.

The germline V gene (reference sequence) yields SGHKS for CDR1 and YYEKEE for CDR2. Relative to germline, V is missing 5 bases and J is missing 5 bases, with 16 bases of the junction outside any gene match. CDR3 length: 18 amino acids, cysteine to phenylalanine. The only DNA kept is the CDR3, 54 bases in frame from the first base. The TCR originated in a man aged 30 to 45 with acute COVID-19. Sequenced material: PBMCs or T cells enriched from blood (not recorded which). The chain links TRBV5-5 with TRBJ2-2; 9 bases in between match TRBD1. CDR3 region: CASRPDYLGTGKTGELFF. The DNA sequence is as follows: TGTGCCAGCAGACCCGATTACCTCGGGACAGGGAAGACCGGGGAGCTGTTTTTT.